The 5 T cell receptor beta chains presented below share a single source sample, sequenced in a study of cytomegalovirus exposure and HLA in healthy donors. Vbeta (60) and Jbeta (13) primers were used in the PCR. Using immunoSEQ multiplex PCR, the repertoire was profiled, and TCRdb retains in-frame clones only, with some absent. The data show 100,000 to 150,000 clones, over 75% seen once. Specimen: PBMCs. These receptor sequences come from a young man in good health and CMV-seropositive.

The rearrangement uses TRBV5-8 and TRBJ2-1, with 8 positions matching TRBD2. CDR3 length equals 13 residues. The V and J ends lost 7 bases and 6 bases, in that order; junction bases with no gene match: 6. Per germline, CDR1 SGHTS and CDR2 YDEGEE. The CDR3 loop is CASGPGGTNEQFF. Written as DNA, the CDR3 is TGTGCCAGCGGCCCGGGAGGGACCAATGAGCAGTTCTTC.

J is TRBJ2-5 and V is TRBV9, with D tentatively TRBD2 (6 bases). This CDR3 has 14 residues. Germline CDR1 reads SGDLS; CDR2 reads YYNGEE. V was clipped by 4 bases and J by 2 bases, with 12 bases between them. For the CDR3, the DNA is TGTGCCAGCAGCCCTCGGGAGAATCAAGAGACCCAGTACTTC. Amino acid sequence: CASSPRENQETQYF.

The CDR3 sequence is CASSEGRAYEQYF. The CDR3 region has the DNA TGTGCCAGCAGTGAGGGCAGGGCTTACGAGCAGTACTTC. This chain connects TRBV2 to TRBJ2-7, with TRBD1 as a possible D gene (5 bases). Trimming took 3 bases from V and 4 from J, leaving 10 bases between them. In germline, CDR1 is SNHLY, CDR2 FYNNEI. This CDR3 is 13 amino acids long. Combining the CDR3 with reference TRBV2 and TRBJ2-7 gives the whole variable domain EPEVTQTPSHQVTQMGQEVILRCVPISNHLYFYWYRQILGQKVEFLVSFYNNEISEKSEIFDDQFSVERPDGSNFTLKIRSTKLEDSAMYFCASSEGRAYEQYFGPGTRLTVT.

The CDR3 DNA follows: TGCGCCAGCGGCCCCGACAGGGTGCACGAGCAGTACTTC. Protein: CASGPDRVHEQYF. The V and J genes are TRBV5-1 and TRBJ2-7; 7 nucleotides agree with TRBD1. The CDR3 runs to 13 residues. CDR1 and CDR2 from the germline V gene are SGHRS and YFSETQ. Trimming at V came to 7 bases and at J to 5 bases, leaving 9 bases not matched to a gene.

The chain recombines TRBV28 with TRBJ1-2, with 9 positions matching TRBD1. J gave up 4 bases and V 2 bases, and 5 bases lay outside the gene matches. Germline CDR1 is MDHEN and CDR2 is SYDVKM. The CDR3 length is 15 residues. The CDR3 coding sequence is TGTGCCAGCAGTTTAGCCCCGGGACAGGGCTATGGCTACACCTTC. Protein: CASSLAPGQGYGYTF.